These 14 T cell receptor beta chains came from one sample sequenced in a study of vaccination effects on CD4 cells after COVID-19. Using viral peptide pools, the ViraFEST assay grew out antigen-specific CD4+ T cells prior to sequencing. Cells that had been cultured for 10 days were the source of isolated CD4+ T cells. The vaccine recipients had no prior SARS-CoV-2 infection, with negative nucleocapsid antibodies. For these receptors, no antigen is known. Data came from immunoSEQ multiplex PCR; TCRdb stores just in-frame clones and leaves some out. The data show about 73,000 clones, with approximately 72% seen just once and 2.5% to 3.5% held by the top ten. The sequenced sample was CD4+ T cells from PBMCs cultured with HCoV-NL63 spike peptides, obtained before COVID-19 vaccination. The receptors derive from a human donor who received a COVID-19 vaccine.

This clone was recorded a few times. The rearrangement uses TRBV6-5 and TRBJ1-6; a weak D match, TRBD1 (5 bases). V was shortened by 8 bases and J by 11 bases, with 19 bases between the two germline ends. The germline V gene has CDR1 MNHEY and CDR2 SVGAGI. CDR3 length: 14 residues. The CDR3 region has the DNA TGTGCCAGCCTCCAGGGCCAAATCGGGGCACCCCTCCACTTT. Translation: CASLQGQIGAPLHF.

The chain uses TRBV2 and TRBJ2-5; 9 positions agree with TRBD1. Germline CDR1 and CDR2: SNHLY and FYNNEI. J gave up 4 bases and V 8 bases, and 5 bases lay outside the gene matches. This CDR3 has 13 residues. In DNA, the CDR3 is TGTGCCAGCGGGGGGACAGGGAGAGAGACCCAGTACTTC. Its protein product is CASGGTGRETQYF. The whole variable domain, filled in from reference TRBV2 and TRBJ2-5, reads EPEVTQTPSHQVTQMGQEVILRCVPISNHLYFYWYRQILGQKVEFLVSFYNNEISEKSEIFDDQFSVERPDGSNFTLKIRSTKLEDSAMYFCASGGTGRETQYFGPGTRLLVL.

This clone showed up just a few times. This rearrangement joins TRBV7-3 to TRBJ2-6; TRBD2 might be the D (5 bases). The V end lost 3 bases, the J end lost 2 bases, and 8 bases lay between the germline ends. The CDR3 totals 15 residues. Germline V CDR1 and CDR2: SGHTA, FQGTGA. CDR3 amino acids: CASSFGVPGANVLTF. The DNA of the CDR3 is TGTGCCAGCAGCTTCGGGGTGCCTGGGGCCAACGTCCTGACTTTC.

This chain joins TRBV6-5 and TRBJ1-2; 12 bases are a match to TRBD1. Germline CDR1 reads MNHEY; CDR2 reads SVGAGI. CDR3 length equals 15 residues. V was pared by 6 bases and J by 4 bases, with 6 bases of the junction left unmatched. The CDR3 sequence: CASRTGTGGIYGYTF. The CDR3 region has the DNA TGTGCCAGCAGAACCGGGACAGGGGGCATCTATGGCTACACCTTC.

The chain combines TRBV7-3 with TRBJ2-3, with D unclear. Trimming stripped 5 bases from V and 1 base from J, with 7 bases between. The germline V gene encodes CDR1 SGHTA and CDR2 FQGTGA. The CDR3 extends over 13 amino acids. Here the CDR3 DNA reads TGTGCCAGCAGCCAGCTTGGCACAGATACGCAGTATTTT. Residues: CASSQLGTDTQYF.

CDR3 bases: TGCGCCAGCAGCTTGATAGGACCCCAAGAGACCCAGTACTTC. This codes for CASSLIGPQETQYF. The chain has TRBV5-1 and TRBJ2-5; D is unresolved. Per germline, CDR1 SGHRS and CDR2 YFSETQ. The CDR3 extends over 14 amino acids. Trimming removed 1 base from V and 1 base from J, with 8 bases in between.

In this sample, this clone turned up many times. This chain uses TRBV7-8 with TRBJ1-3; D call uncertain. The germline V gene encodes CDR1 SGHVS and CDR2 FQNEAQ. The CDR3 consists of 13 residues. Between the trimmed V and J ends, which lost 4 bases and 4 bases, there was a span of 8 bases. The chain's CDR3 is CASSYQFGNTIYF. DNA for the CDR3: TGTGCCAGCAGCTACCAGTTCGGAAACACCATATATTTT.

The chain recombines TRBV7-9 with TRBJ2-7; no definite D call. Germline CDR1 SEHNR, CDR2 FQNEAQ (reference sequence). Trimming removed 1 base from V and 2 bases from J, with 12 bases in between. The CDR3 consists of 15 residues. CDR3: CASSLGIGQAYEQYV. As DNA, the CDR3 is TGTGCCAGCAGCTTAGGGATAGGCCAAGCCTACGAGCAGTACGTC.

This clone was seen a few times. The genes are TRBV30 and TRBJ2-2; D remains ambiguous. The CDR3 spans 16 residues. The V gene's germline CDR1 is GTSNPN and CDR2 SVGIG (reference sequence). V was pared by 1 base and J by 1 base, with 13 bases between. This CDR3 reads CAWSAGRTRNTGELFF. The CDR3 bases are TGTGCCTGGAGTGCAGGCCGTACGAGGAACACCGGGGAGCTGTTTTTT.

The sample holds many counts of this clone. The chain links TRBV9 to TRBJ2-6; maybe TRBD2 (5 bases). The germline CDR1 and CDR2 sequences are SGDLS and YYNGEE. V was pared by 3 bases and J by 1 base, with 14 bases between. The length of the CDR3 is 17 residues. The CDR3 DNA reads TGTGCCAGCAGCGCCGCCCCTCGGGGTTCTGGGGCCAACGTCCTGACTTTC. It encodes CASSAAPRGSGANVLTF. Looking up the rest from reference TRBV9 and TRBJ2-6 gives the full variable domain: DSGVTQTPKHLITATGQRVTLRCSPRSGDLSVYWYQQSLDQGLQFLIQYYNGEERAKGNILERFSAQQFPDLHSELNLSSLELGDSALYFCASSAAPRGSGANVLTFGAGSRLTVL.

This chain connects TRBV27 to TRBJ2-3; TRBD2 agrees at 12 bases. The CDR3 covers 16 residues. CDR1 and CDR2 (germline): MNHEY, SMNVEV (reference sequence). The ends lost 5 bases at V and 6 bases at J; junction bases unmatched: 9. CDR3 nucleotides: TGTGCCAGCAGTCCTCCGGGACTAGCGGGCCCGGATACGCAGTATTTT. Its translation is CASSPPGLAGPDTQYF.

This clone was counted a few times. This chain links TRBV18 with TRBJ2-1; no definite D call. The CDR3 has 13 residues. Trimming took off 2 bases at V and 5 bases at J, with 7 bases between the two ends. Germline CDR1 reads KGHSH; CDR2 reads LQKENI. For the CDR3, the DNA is TGTGCCAGCTCACCAGGGAAAAACAATGAGCAGTTCTTC. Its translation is CASSPGKNNEQFF.

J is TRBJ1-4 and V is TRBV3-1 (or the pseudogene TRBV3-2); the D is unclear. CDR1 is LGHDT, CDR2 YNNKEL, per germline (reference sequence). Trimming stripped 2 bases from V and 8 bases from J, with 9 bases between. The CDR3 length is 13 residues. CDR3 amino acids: CASSQRGGEKLFF. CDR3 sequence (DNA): TGTGCCAGCAGCCAACGCGGAGGGGAAAAACTGTTTTTT.

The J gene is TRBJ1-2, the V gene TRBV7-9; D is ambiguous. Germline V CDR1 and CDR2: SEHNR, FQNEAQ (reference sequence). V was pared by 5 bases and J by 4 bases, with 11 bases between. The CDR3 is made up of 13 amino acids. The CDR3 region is CASSRREPYGYTF. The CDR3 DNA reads TGTGCCAGCAGCCGCCGGGAACCCTATGGCTACACCTTC.